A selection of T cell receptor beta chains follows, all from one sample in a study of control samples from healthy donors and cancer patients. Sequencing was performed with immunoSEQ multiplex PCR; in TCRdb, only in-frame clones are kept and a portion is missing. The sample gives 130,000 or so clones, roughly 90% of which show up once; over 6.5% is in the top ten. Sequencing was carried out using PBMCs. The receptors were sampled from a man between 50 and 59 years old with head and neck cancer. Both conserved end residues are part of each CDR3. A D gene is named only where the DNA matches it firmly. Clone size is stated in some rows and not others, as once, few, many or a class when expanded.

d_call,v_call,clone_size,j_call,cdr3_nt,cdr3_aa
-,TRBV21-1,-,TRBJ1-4,TGTGCCAGCAGCTCTCGGGGGGGCACTTCAACAACTAATGAAAAACTGTTTTTT,CASSSRGGTSTTNEKLFF
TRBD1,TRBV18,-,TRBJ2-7,TGTGCCAGCTCATCGTCGGGACAGGGGGCCTACGAGCAGTACTTC,CASSSSGQGAYEQYF
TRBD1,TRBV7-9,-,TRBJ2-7,TGTGCCAGCAGCTTATTGGAGGGACAGGGGTCCTACGAGCAGTACTTC,CASSLLEGQGSYEQYF
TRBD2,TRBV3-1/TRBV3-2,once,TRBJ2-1,TGTGCCAGCAGCCAAGACAGGACTAGCGGGCTCCTTGGTGAGCAGTTCTTC,CASSQDRTSGLLGEQFF
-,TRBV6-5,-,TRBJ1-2,TGTGCCAGCAGTCTCTTAGGGGACTATGGCTACACCTTC,CASSLLGDYGYTF
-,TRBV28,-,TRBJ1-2,TGTGCCAACGCGGAGACAGGTTCGAATGGCTACACCTTC,CANAETGSNGYTF
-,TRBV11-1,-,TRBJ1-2,TGTGCCAGCAGCTTTCGGAACTATGGCTACACCTTC,CASSFRNYGYTF
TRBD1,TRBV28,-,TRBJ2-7,TGTGCCAGCAGTTCCGGGACAGGTCCCCCCCCCTACGAGCAGTACTTC,CASSSGTGPPPYEQYF
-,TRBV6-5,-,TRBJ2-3,TGTGCCAGCAGATTCCAAGGGACAGATACGCAGTATTTT,CASRFQGTDTQYF
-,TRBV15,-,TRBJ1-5,TGTGCCACCAGCAGAGACAGGGACTATCAGCCCCAGCATTTT,CATSRDRDYQPQHF
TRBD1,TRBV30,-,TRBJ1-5,TGTGCCTGGGCAGGGACAGGGTCCGGTCAGCCCCAGCATTTT,CAWAGTGSGQPQHF
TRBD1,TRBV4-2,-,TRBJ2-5,TGTGCCAGCAGGGATGACAGGGGGCAGGAGACCCAGTACTTC,CASRDDRGQETQYF
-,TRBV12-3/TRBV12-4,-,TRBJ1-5,TGTGCCAGCATGTCGGGCGTCAGGCAGCCCCAGCATTTT,CASMSGVRQPQHF
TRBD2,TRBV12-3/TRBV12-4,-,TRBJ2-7,TGTGCCAGCAGTTCAGCGGGAGTCAACGAGCAGTACTTC,CASSSAGVNEQYF
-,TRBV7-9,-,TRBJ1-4,TGTGCCAGCAGCTTAAATTTGATGGAGACTGAAAAACTGTTTTTT,CASSLNLMETEKLFF
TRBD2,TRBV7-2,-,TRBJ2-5,TGTGCCAGCAGACTAGCGGGAGAAGAGACCCAGTACTTC,CASRLAGEETQYF
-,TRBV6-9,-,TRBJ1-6,TGTGCCAGCAGTTTAACAGCTACCTATAATTCACCCCTCCACTTT,CASSLTATYNSPLHF
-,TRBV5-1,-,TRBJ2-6,TGCGCCAGCAGCTCGGGACCCAGGGCTGGGGCCAACGTCCTGACTTTC,CASSSGPRAGANVLTF
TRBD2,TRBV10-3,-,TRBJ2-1,TGTGCCATCAGTGAGTCCGGGGCGGGAGTGGGATACAATGAGCAGTTCTTC,CAISESGAGVGYNEQFF
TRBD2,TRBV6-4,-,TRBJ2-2,TGTGCCAGCAGTCCTAGCGGGGGGGCCGGCGGGGAGCTGTTTTTT,CASSPSGGAGGELFF
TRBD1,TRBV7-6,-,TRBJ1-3,TGTGCCAGCAGCTTAGGCAGGGGGAGAGGAAACACCATATATTTT,CASSLGRGRGNTIYF
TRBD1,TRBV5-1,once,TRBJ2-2,TGCGCCAGCAGCCCGGACAGGGTGAGCACCGGGGAGCTGTTTTTT,CASSPDRVSTGELFF
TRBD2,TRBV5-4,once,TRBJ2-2,TGTGCCAGCGTATTTTACCCTGGAGCGGGAGGGCCCGGGGAGCTGTTTTTT,CASVFYPGAGGPGELFF
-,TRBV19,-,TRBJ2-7,TGTGCCAGTAGTATGCGGTTAAACGGGAACGAGCAGTACTTC,CASSMRLNGNEQYF
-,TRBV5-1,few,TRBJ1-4,TGCGCCAGCAGCTTGCGGGGAGAAACTAATGAAAAACTGTTTTTT,CASSLRGETNEKLFF
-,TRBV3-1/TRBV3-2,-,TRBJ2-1,TGTGCCAGCAGCCAAGGACAGGCTTTATACAATGAGCAGTTCTTC,CASSQGQALYNEQFF
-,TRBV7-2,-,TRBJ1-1,TGTGCCAGCAGCTTACAGTATGACCGGGCGCGCGGGACTTTCTTT,CASSLQYDRARGTFF
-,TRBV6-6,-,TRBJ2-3,TGTGCCAGCAGTTACACCCCGGGGGGCCACACAGATACGCAGTATTTT,CASSYTPGGHTDTQYF
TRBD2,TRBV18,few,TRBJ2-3,TGTGCCAGCTCACCACGGGGGGGTGGCACAGATACGCAGTATTTT,CASSPRGGGTDTQYF
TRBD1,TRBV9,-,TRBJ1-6,TGTGCCAGCAGCGTAGGGACCGGGACAGGCCTTGTGGCCCTCCACTTT,CASSVGTGTGLVALHF
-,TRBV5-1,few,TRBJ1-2,TGCGCCAGCAGCTTGGAGCCATCCGGTGGCTACACCTTC,CASSLEPSGGYTF
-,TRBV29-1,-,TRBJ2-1,TGCAGCGTGGCCCTCTCAGGGGGCATTGCGGGAGCACGCCAGTTCTTC,CSVALSGGIAGARQFF
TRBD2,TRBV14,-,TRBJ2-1,TGTGCCAGCAGCTACTCTAGCGGGGGCTATTATGAGCAGTTCTTC,CASSYSSGGYYEQFF
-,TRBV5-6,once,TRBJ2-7,TGTGCCAGCAGCTTGACCAGCGGGTTACGGACCACCTACGAGCAGTACTTC,CASSLTSGLRTTYEQYF
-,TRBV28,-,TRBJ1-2,TGTGCCAGCAGCCTCGAAGCAGGGCCTACTGGTTATGGCTACACCTTC,CASSLEAGPTGYGYTF
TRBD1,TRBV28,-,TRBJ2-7,TGTGCCAGCAGTCCCTGGGGGGGACAGGGGTCCGAGCAGTACTTC,CASSPWGGQGSEQYF
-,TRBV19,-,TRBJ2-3,TGTGCCAGTACGACGGGCGGGGGCCCCACAGATACGCAGTATTTT,CASTTGGGPTDTQYF
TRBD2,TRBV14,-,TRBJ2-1,TGTGCCAGCAGCCAAGATCGGACTAGCGGGGGGGCCCTAATCTCCTACAATGAGCAGTTCTTC,CASSQDRTSGGALISYNEQFF
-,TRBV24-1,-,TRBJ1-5,TGTGCCACCAGTGCGGGGGGTACAGGGTCGAGCAATCAGCCCCAGCATTTT,CATSAGGTGSSNQPQHF
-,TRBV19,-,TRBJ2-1,TGTGCCAGTAGGGCCCGGGACTTGGGGAATTATGAGCAGTTCTTC,CASRARDLGNYEQFF
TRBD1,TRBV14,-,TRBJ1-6,TGTGCCAGCAGCCTGGACAGGGGATCACCCCTCCACTTT,CASSLDRGSPLHF
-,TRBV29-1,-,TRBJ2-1,TGCAGCGTTGAAGCTGACAGGTACAATGAGCAGTTCTTC,CSVEADRYNEQFF
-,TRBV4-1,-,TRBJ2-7,TGCGCCAGCAGCCCCTCAGGGGAGATAGGGCTGGGCTACGAGCAGTACTTC,CASSPSGEIGLGYEQYF
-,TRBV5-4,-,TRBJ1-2,TGTGCCAGCAGCTTGGTAGCAGGTCCTAACTATGGCTACACCTTC,CASSLVAGPNYGYTF
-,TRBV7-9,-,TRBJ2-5,TGTGCCAGCAGCTCGCAGGCGACCCAGTACTTC,CASSSQATQYF
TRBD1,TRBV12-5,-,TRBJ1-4,TGTGCTAGTGGTTTGGGAGGGACAGGGAGGACGGGGAGCGAAAAACTGTTTTTT,CASGLGGTGRTGSEKLFF
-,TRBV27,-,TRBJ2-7,TGTGCCAGCAGTTTGGTCGGCTACGAGCAGTACTTC,CASSLVGYEQYF